This entry describes one T cell receptor beta chain. Its antigen remains unknown. The data originate from a study of shared clonotypes between healthy human individuals. Background on the study: Three CD4 naive, three CD4 memory, two CD8 naive and one CD8 memory plate were used per donor.

Whole-study results and caveats: Naive CD4 clonotypes overlapped across a few donors at roughly 5.1%. Relative to their counterparts shared across all four donors, non-shared clonotypes exhibited diminished generation probabilities.

The authors split each subset's genomic DNA evenly across several immunoSEQ plates. Sequencing used immunoSEQ multiplex PCR; TCRdb keeps in-frame clones, though not all of them. The table records around 1.6 million clones, 98% of them present only once. The sequence was collected from a man between 25 and 39 years old in good health. Material for sequencing was naive CD4+ T cells sorted from blood. The subset here: CD45RA+ positively selected.

The CDR3 loop reads CASSLNAGTSGQYEQYF. In DNA form, the CDR3 reads TGCGCCAGCAGCCTAAACGCTGGGACTAGCGGACAGTACGAGCAGTACTTC. The chain combines TRBV4-1 with TRBJ2-7; 11 bases match TRBD2. In germline, CDR1 is MGHRA, CDR2 YSYEKL. CDR3 length equals 17 residues. Trimming at V came to 4 bases and at J to 4 bases, leaving 12 bases not matched to a gene.